This entry is about one TCR beta chain. The data are from a study of blood T cell repertoires in COVID-19. Study-wide context: Some COVID-19 samples were acute and others convalescent; all came from the United States, Italy and Spain. PBMCs, B-cell-depleted T cells, or T cells were the source of the cDNA or gDNA that made up the material.

CDR3 length: 14 residues. Unmatched junction bases numbered 2, after V lost 3 bases and J lost 3 bases. Germline V gene data show CDR1 as KGHSH and CDR2 as LQKENI. Per the original methods: Reference gene primer amplification yielded estimated nucleated cell counts. Libraries were prepared by immunoSEQ multiplex PCR; TCRdb keeps only in-frame clonotypes and omits some of them. For V, J and clone size, that table is used; D and trimming come from the DNA. The sample holds 50,000 to 65,000 clones, about 86% seen once. The receptor was derived from a human donor in a cohort sampled during active COVID-19. The J gene is TRBJ1-2, the V gene TRBV18; TRBD1 matches 9 bases. Sequencing was performed on peripheral blood. CDR3 sequence: CASSPGQGYYGYTF. CDR3 nucleotides: TGTGCCAGCTCACCGGGACAGGGTTACTATGGCTACACCTTC.